Each of the 7 T cell receptor beta chains below was sequenced from the same sample in a study of graft-versus-host responses after intestinal transplantation. The assay was immunoSEQ multiplex PCR, and TCRdb's table has in-frame clones only and misses some. This table holds around 100,000 clones, roughly nine tenths found once. The antigens these receptors bind are not known. The specimen was unstimulated CD4+ T cells sorted from spleen or lymph node cells, collected before transplant. These receptors came from a human donor who was the organ donor for an intestinal transplant.

This rearrangement joins TRBV30 to TRBJ2-3, with a weak D call TRBD2 (5 bases). The CDR3 runs 15 residues. Germline-derived CDR1 and CDR2 are GTSNPN and SVGIG (reference sequence). Between the trimmed V and J ends, which lost 1 base and 0 bases, there was a span of 11 bases. The CDR3 DNA follows: TGTGCCTGGAGTGGCACGGGGTCCAGCACAGATACGCAGTATTTT. Its translation: CAWSGTGSSTDTQYF. Full variable domain (remainder filled in from reference TRBV30 and TRBJ2-3): SQTIHQWPATLVQPVGSPLSLECTVEGTSNPNLYWYRQAAGRGLQLLFYSVGIGQISSEVPQNLSASRPQDRQFILSSKKLLLSDSGFYLCAWSGTGSSTDTQYFGPGTRLTVL.

The genes are TRBV5-6 and TRBJ1-4; D gene unclear. Trimming removed 4 bases at V and 8 bases at J, with 9 bases between. CDR1 is SGHDT, CDR2 YYEEEE, per germline. This CDR3 is 12 amino acids long. In nucleotides, the CDR3 is TGTGCCAGCAGCCGGATCGGGGAAAAACTGTTTTTT. This gives the protein CASSRIGEKLFF.

V usage is TRBV6-1 and J usage is TRBJ1-1; no definite D call. The germline V gene encodes CDR1 MNHNS and CDR2 SASEGT. The germline V and J ends were trimmed by 3 bases and 11 bases, with 7 bases remaining between them. The CDR3 spans 10 residues. For the CDR3, the DNA is TGTGCCAGCAGTGAGGTGATGGCTTTCTTT. Protein sequence: CASSEVMAFF.

This chain joins TRBV28 and TRBJ1-2, with D tentatively TRBD1 (5 bases). This CDR3 comprises 13 residues. Per the germline V gene, CDR1 is MDHEN and CDR2 is SYDVKM. V lost 6 bases, J lost 4 bases, and 12 bases lay in between. CDR3 region: CASRGDYIYGYTF. The DNA for the CDR3 is TGTGCCAGCAGGGGGGACTATATCTATGGCTACACCTTC.

The V call is TRBV9, the J call TRBJ2-7; a possible D gene is TRBD2 (7 bases). The V end was cut by 4 bases, the J end by 3 bases, with 17 bases between. The CDR3 spans 15 residues. Germline CDR1 reads SGDLS; CDR2 reads YYNGEE. The CDR3 sequence is CASSPKGGINYEQYF. CDR3 nucleotides: TGTGCCAGCAGCCCGAAGGGGGGGATAAACTACGAGCAGTACTTC.

V usage is TRBV5-5 and J usage is TRBJ1-1; the D is unclear. The V end was cut by 2 bases, the J end by 3 bases, with 8 bases between. Germline loops: CDR1 SGHKS, CDR2 YYEKEE (reference sequence). The CDR3 extends over 13 amino acids. The chain's CDR3 is CASSFTHYTEAFF. The CDR3 DNA reads TGTGCCAGCAGCTTTACCCATTACACTGAAGCTTTCTTT.

The chain combines TRBV30 with TRBJ1-5, with D perhaps matching TRBD1 (5 bases). CDR3 size: 14 residues. Germline values: CDR1 GTSNPN, CDR2 SVGIG (reference sequence). V lost 2 bases, J lost 4 bases, and 12 bases lay in between. The chain's CDR3 is CAWSQGFGNQPQHF. CDR3 DNA: TGTGCCTGGAGTCAGGGATTCGGGAATCAGCCCCAGCATTTT.